What follows is one T cell receptor (beta chain) and its context. The specificity of this receptor is unknown. Base-call qualities are not available, and no considerably larger clone is one nucleotide away. This sample was included in a study of blood T cell repertoires in COVID-19 (dated by TCRdb to about 2020). At the level of the whole study: Samples covering the acute and convalescent phases of COVID-19 were provided by collaborators in the United States, Italy and Spain. The prospective study material was composed of cDNA or gDNA derived from T cells, B-cell-depleted T cells, or PBMCs. Subjects who had been exposed to COVID-19, were actively infected with it, or had recovered from it provided the deeply sampled blood TCRbeta repertoires that made up the dataset. A freely available public database, intended as a resource for researchers studying the immune response to SARS-CoV-2, is where the repertoires were released. Samples came from the ongoing ImmuneRACE study (first 160 participants) plus 1,254 subjects from 6 global collaborators. Nearly every sample came with metadata listing a de-identified subject ID, COVID-19 status, age in years and sex. Where HLA class I and class II types were available, the types were taken from metadata supplied by the sample provider, not from assay-based typing.

The immunoSEQ Assay, a bias-controlled multiplex PCR, was used to amplify TCRbeta CDR3 regions from genomic DNA. The source study handled its data this way. Nucleated cell counts per sample were estimated from amplification of reference gene primers within the assay. To quantify the absolute abundance of each unique TCRbeta CDR3 rearrangement, sequence reads were collapsed and filtered. Productive Simpson clonality was computed per sample as the square root of Simpson's diversity index over productive rearrangements. TCRdb stores this immuneACCESS table with in-frame sequences only. Part of the clones is absent; in the studies checked, under half of the shortfall reflects unresolved V genes, and no reason is known for the rest. V and J calls and clone size are copied from that table; D and trimming were computed from the DNA. This sample has some 150,000 clones in its table, and approximately 80% of those were observed once. In total, the top ten clones hold 4.5% of the sample.

The V end loses 10 bases and the J end loses 7 bases, and a stretch of 17 bases separates them. The CDR3 has 12 amino acids, counting the end cysteine and phenylalanine. The entry retains the CDR3 DNA only, 36 bases that are in frame from base 1. The germline V gene sets CDR1 to SGHTA and CDR2 to FQGNSA. Overall results and qualifications from the work: The quantity of clinical and demographic metadata differed by source and by participant and was supplied without curation.

Collaborating institutions collected whole blood in K2EDTA tubes following their own protocols. For TCRbeta analysis, collaborators shipped samples in one of three forms: frozen whole blood, isolated PBMCs, or DNA extracted from either of those sample types. Sequencing used peripheral blood. The source of this sequence is a woman older than 75 with active or convalescent COVID-19. The receptor chain draws on TRBV7-2 and TRBJ2-7; the D gene cannot be named for sure. In nucleotide form, the sequence is TGTGCCAATTCAGTTTATTCGGGTGAGCAGTACTTC. Its protein is CANSVYSGEQYF.